Presented here are 32 T cell receptor beta chains from one specimen sequenced in a study of T cell responses to AZD1222 COVID-19 vaccine. TCRdb's table, derived via immunoSEQ multiplex PCR, lists solely in-frame clones and lacks some. The sample gives 90,000 to 120,000 clones, roughly 91% of which show up once; over 15% is in the top ten. Material: peripheral blood, obtained on day 0 of AZD1222 vaccination. These receptors came from an adult in good health.

The DNA of the CDR3 is TGCGCCAGCAGCTCGTCCGGGACAATACGCTCTGGAAACACCATATATTTT. Protein sequence: CASSSSGTIRSGNTIYF. This rearrangement joins TRBV5-1 to TRBJ1-3, with D possibly TRBD1 on 6 matching bases. This CDR3 spans 17 amino acids. The V and J ends lost 3 bases and 0 bases respectively, with 16 bases between them. Germline V gene lookup returns CDR1 SGHRS and CDR2 YFSETQ.

This rearrangement joins TRBV6-2 or TRBV6-3 to TRBJ1-2; D perhaps matches TRBD1 (5 bases). CDR3 length equals 14 residues. Germline V CDR1 and CDR2: MNHEY, SVGEGT. Between the trimmed V and J ends, which lost 2 bases and 8 bases, there was a span of 15 bases. CDR3 coding DNA: TGTGCCAGCAGTTACAGGACAAGTGTTAACGGCTACACCTTC. It codes for CASSYRTSVNGYTF.

The chain links TRBV12-5 to TRBJ2-1; perhaps TRBD1 as D (5 bases). The length of the CDR3 is 15 residues. Trimming left V 6 bases short and J 5 bases short, with 17 bases between. Germline CDR1 LGHNT, CDR2 FRNRAP. CDR3 coding DNA: TGTGCTAGTGGAGCACAGGCATCTTCGGACAATGAGCAGTTCTTC. Translated, it gives CASGAQASSDNEQFF.

The genes are TRBV6-5 and TRBJ2-7, with a weak D call TRBD1 (5 bases). Trimming left V 6 bases short and J 2 bases short, with 14 bases between. The germline gives CDR1 MNHEY, CDR2 SVGAGI. This CDR3 has 14 amino acids. The CDR3 nucleotides read TGTGCCAGCAGCCGTAGGGGCGCGACCTACGAGCAGTACTTC. Translation: CASSRRGATYEQYF.

V and J are TRBV9 and TRBJ2-1; 9 nucleotides match TRBD2. The V gene end was trimmed by 10 bases and the J gene end by 3 bases; junction bases not matched to a gene: 11. CDR1 and CDR2 (germline): SGDLS, YYNGEE. The CDR3 sequence is 15 residues long. This CDR3 is CAVGRGLACYNEQFF. The CDR3 bases are TGTGCCGTGGGAAGAGGACTAGCGTGCTACAATGAGCAGTTCTTC.

The CDR3 region has the DNA TGTGCCAGCAGTTACCCGGCGGGACTAGCGGGAGGAGATACGCAGTATTTT. Translation: CASSYPAGLAGGDTQYF. The J gene is TRBJ2-3, the V gene TRBV6-2 or TRBV6-3, with TRBD2 identical over 15 bases. CDR3 size: 17 residues. The germline gives CDR1 MNHEY, CDR2 SVGEGT. V gave up 2 bases and J gave up 5 bases; unmatched junction bases: 5.

The chain recombines TRBV29-1 with TRBJ1-4; D possibly corresponds to TRBD1 (5 bases). Germline V gene sequence: CDR1 SQVTM, CDR2 ANQGSEA. The CDR3 consists of 15 residues. The ends were cut back, 3 bases at V and 3 bases at J, with 14 bases in the middle. The CDR3 loop reads CSVDEDGASNEKLFF. The CDR3 region has the DNA TGCAGCGTTGACGAGGACGGGGCTTCTAATGAAAAACTGTTTTTT.

The chain links TRBV5-6 to TRBJ1-1; 7 nucleotides align to TRBD1. Germline V lookup: CDR1 SGHDT, CDR2 YYEEEE. V shed 6 bases, J shed 3 bases, and the junction held 8 bases outside the gene matches. The CDR3 is 14 residues long. The CDR3: CASISGGRDTEAFF. The CDR3 nucleotides read TGTGCCAGCATCTCAGGGGGGCGAGACACTGAAGCTTTCTTT.

The CDR3 region is CASSPPVAVGYGYTF. CDR3 coding DNA: TGTGCCAGCAGCCCCCCCGTGGCAGTAGGCTATGGCTACACCTTC. V usage is TRBV28 and J usage is TRBJ1-2; D gene unclear. CDR3 length: 15 amino acids. CDR1 MDHEN and CDR2 SYDVKM come from the germline V gene. Trimming removed 6 bases from V and 4 bases from J, with 18 bases in between.

The chain uses TRBV11-2 and TRBJ1-2; TRBD1 matches at 8 bases. V shed 5 bases and J 2 bases; nucleotides not matched to a gene: 7. This CDR3 contains 15 residues. Germline CDR1 is SGHAT and CDR2 is FQNNGV. CDR3 sequence: CASSPSQGANYGYTF. The CDR3 bases are TGTGCCAGCAGCCCGTCCCAGGGGGCGAACTATGGCTACACCTTC.

There are a few counts of this clone. V is TRBV27 and J is TRBJ1-2; maybe TRBD1 (5 bases). Trimming stripped 5 bases from V and 7 bases from J, with 14 bases between. This CDR3 is built from 13 residues. Germline V lookup: CDR1 MNHEY, CDR2 SMNVEV (reference sequence). CDR3 sequence (DNA): TGTGCCAGCAGTCTTTCCCCCGGGGGTGGCTACACCTTC. Residues: CASSLSPGGGYTF.

The chain couples TRBV10-3 to TRBJ1-1, with D possibly matching TRBD1 (6 bases). The V gene's germline CDR1 is ENHRY and CDR2 SYGVKD. Trimming left V 7 bases short and J 4 bases short, with 19 bases between. CDR3 length: 15 residues. CDR3 protein: CAITPGGGRGTEAFF. The CDR3 bases are TGTGCCATCACCCCGGGGGGGGGCAGGGGCACTGAAGCTTTCTTT.

V and J are TRBV5-6 and TRBJ1-1; TRBD1 matches at 10 bases. V was pared by 4 bases and J by 1 base, with 7 bases of the junction left unmatched. CDR3 length: 16 residues. The germline V gene encodes CDR1 SGHDT and CDR2 YYEEEE. The CDR3: CASSPTGGEANTEAFF. The CDR3 nucleotides are TGTGCCAGCAGCCCGACAGGGGGCGAGGCGAACACTGAAGCTTTCTTT.

This sequence joins TRBV5-5 and TRBJ2-3, with 8 nucleotides matching TRBD1. Germline CDR1 and CDR2: SGHKS and YYEKEE (reference sequence). The junction had 6 bases not matched to a gene; V was cut back by 4 bases and J by 5 bases. This CDR3 is 14 amino acids long. CDR3 residues: CASSEGQGIDTQYF. As DNA, the CDR3 is TGTGCCAGCAGCGAAGGACAGGGAATAGATACGCAGTATTTT.

The chain recombines TRBV19 with TRBJ1-2; a possible D gene is TRBD1 (5 bases). CDR1 LNHDA and CDR2 SQIVND come from the germline V gene (reference sequence). V was shortened by 2 bases and J by 6 bases, with 16 bases between the two germline ends. CDR3 length equals 15 residues. CDR3 sequence reads: CASSILTGAGNGYTF. The CDR3 DNA sequence: TGTGCCAGTAGTATACTCACAGGAGCTGGTAATGGCTACACCTTC.

The J gene is TRBJ1-1, the V gene TRBV16; TRBD1 is a possible D gene (6 bases). CDR3 length: 13 amino acids. CDR1 is KGHSY and CDR2 is FQNENV in the germline V gene. Deletions cut 5 bases from V and 4 bases from J, with 11 bases between. The CDR3 sequence: CASSVTGSTEAFF. The DNA for the CDR3 is TGTGCCAGCAGCGTGACAGGCTCCACTGAAGCTTTCTTT. The complete variable domain, with remaining parts taken from reference TRBV16 and TRBJ1-1, reads GEEVAQTPKHLVRGEGQKAKLYCAPIKGHSYVFWYQQVLKNEFKFLISFQNENVFDETGMPKERFSAKCLPNSPCSLEIQATKLEDSAVYFCASSVTGSTEAFFGQGTRLTVV.

The chain couples TRBV2 to TRBJ1-5; TRBD1 is a possible D gene (5 bases). V was pared by 4 bases and J by 9 bases, with 16 bases between. Germline V gives CDR1 SNHLY, CDR2 FYNNEI. The CDR3 covers 14 residues. The DNA for the CDR3 is TGTGCCAGCAGTGGTGGGGGACGGAAATGGCCCCAGCATTTT. Translation: CASSGGGRKWPQHF.

The chain uses TRBV5-1 and TRBJ1-5, with TRBD1 identical over 7 bases. V gave up 7 bases and J gave up 4 bases; unmatched junction bases: 8. CDR1 and CDR2 (germline): SGHRS, YFSETQ. CDR3 length equals 14 residues. The CDR3, as DNA: TGCGCCAGCTCAACAGGGGACGGTAATCAGCCCCAGCATTTT. This sequence encodes CASSTGDGNQPQHF.

This sequence joins TRBV6-5 and TRBJ1-5; 9 bases agree with TRBD1. In germline, CDR1 is MNHEY, CDR2 SVGAGI. The CDR3 sequence is 14 residues long. V lost 7 bases and J lost 8; bases outside the gene matches: 9. The CDR3 DNA follows: TGTGCCAGCAATATGGGACAGGGTGGTGAGCCCCAGCATTTT. This codes for CASNMGQGGEPQHF.

The genes are TRBV27 and TRBJ2-7; D is unresolved. Trimming removed 5 bases from V and 2 bases from J, with 13 bases in between. This CDR3 spans 14 amino acids. Germline-derived CDR1 and CDR2 are MNHEY and SMNVEV (reference sequence). DNA of the CDR3: TGTGCCAGCAGTATCCAATCGGGCCCCTACGAGCAGTACTTC. Translating it yields CASSIQSGPYEQYF.

The CDR3, as DNA: TGTGCCAGCAGCCAAGAATACAACGGAAATCAGCCCCAGCATTTT. It translates to CASSQEYNGNQPQHF. The rearrangement uses TRBV4-2 and TRBJ1-5, with unresolved D. The germline V and J ends were trimmed by 0 bases and 4 bases, with 10 bases remaining between them. Germline V lookup: CDR1 LGHNA, CDR2 YNFKEQ. The CDR3 extends over 15 amino acids.

J is TRBJ2-7 and V is TRBV12-3 or TRBV12-4; 12 bases fit TRBD1. The V segment lost 6 bases and the J segment 6 bases; nucleotides outside the gene matches: 3. This CDR3 has 13 residues. DNA for the CDR3: TGTGCCAGCAGGGGGACAGGGGGCTCCGAGCAGTACTTC. Amino acids: CASRGTGGSEQYF.

CDR3 region: CASSPVGQETQYF. CDR3 sequence (DNA): TGTGCCAGCAGCCCCGTGGGTCAAGAGACCCAGTACTTC. This sequence joins TRBV27 and TRBJ2-5; D not resolved. This CDR3 spans 13 amino acids. Trimming took off 6 bases at V and 2 bases at J, with 10 bases between the two ends. The V gene's germline CDR1 is MNHEY and CDR2 SMNVEV (reference sequence).

The chain joins TRBV4-1 to TRBJ2-3; the match to TRBD2 covers 7 bases. CDR3 length: 19 amino acids. The V gene end was trimmed by 4 bases and the J gene end by 3 bases; junction bases not matched to a gene: 19. CDR1 is MGHRA and CDR2 is YSYEKL in the germline V gene. CDR3: CASSRHPVQRAGPTDTQYF. In DNA, the CDR3 is TGCGCCAGCAGCCGCCATCCGGTTCAGAGAGCGGGGCCTACAGATACGCAGTATTTT.

The chain carries TRBV2 and TRBJ2-1; the D gene is possibly TRBD2 (5 bases). Looked up from germline, CDR1 is SNHLY and CDR2 is FYNNEI. Trimming took 7 bases from V and 9 from J, leaving 13 bases between them. The CDR3 sequence is 12 residues long. CDR3 bases: TGTGCCAGCACGGAGACAAGCGGTGAGCAGTTCTTC. Translating gives CASTETSGEQFF.

This chain joins TRBV10-3 and TRBJ2-7; D gene unclear. CDR1 is ENHRY, CDR2 SYGVKD, per germline. Trimming removed 4 bases from V and 0 bases from J, with 7 bases in between. The CDR3 length is 13 residues. The chain's CDR3 is CAISADSSYEQYF. The CDR3 nucleotides are TGTGCCATCAGTGCTGATAGCTCCTACGAGCAGTACTTC.

V usage is TRBV5-1 and J usage is TRBJ2-5, with TRBD2 matching 15 bases. V was pared by 6 bases and J by 4 bases, with 4 bases of the junction left unmatched. There are 15 residues in the CDR3. The germline V gene has CDR1 SGHRS and CDR2 YFSETQ. CDR3 sequence (DNA): TGCGCCAGCACCCTGGGACTAGCGGGAGGAGAGACCCAGTACTTC. It translates to CASTLGLAGGETQYF. Complete variable domain (other parts from reference TRBV5-1 and TRBJ2-5): KAGVTQTPRYLIKTRGQQVTLSCSPISGHRSVSWYQQTPGQGLQFLFEYFSETQRNKGNFPGRFSGRQFSNSRSEMNVSTLELGDSALYLCASTLGLAGGETQYFGPGTRLLVL.

The chain couples TRBV5-1 to TRBJ2-2; a possible D gene is TRBD2 (7 bases). The V end was cut by 4 bases, the J end by 6 bases, with 16 bases between. Germline-derived CDR1 and CDR2 are SGHRS and YFSETQ. This CDR3 is 15 amino acids long. The CDR3 DNA reads TGCGCCAGCAGCCCTGGGGCGGGGGCAGCCGGGGAGCTGTTTTTT. Translation gives CASSPGAGAAGELFF.

The CDR3 nucleotides are TGTGCCAGCTCACCATCAATACAGACAGGGGCCGAAAACACCATATATTTT. Translated: CASSPSIQTGAENTIYF. This chain joins TRBV18 and TRBJ1-3; 8 nucleotides line up with TRBD1. Germline V lookup: CDR1 KGHSH, CDR2 LQKENI. The CDR3 consists of 17 residues. V gave up 2 bases and J gave up 6 bases; unmatched junction bases: 12.

The chain is built from TRBV19 and TRBJ2-1; TRBD2 is a possible D gene (7 bases). Looked up from germline, CDR1 is LNHDA and CDR2 is SQIVND (reference sequence). Trimming pared 3 bases from V and 7 bases from J, leaving 16 bases between. The CDR3 totals 15 residues. The CDR3 is CASSMGGLVKNEQFF. CDR3 nucleotide sequence: TGTGCCAGTAGTATGGGGGGGCTAGTGAAGAATGAGCAGTTCTTC.

The chain uses TRBV19 and TRBJ1-5, with D hard to call. Trimming pared 3 bases from V and 0 bases from J, leaving 12 bases between. This CDR3 is 16 amino acids long. Germline lookup yields CDR1 LNHDA and CDR2 SQIVND (reference sequence). The CDR3 reads CASSMRQVISNQPQHF. In DNA form, the CDR3 reads TGTGCCAGTAGTATGCGGCAGGTGATTAGCAATCAGCCCCAGCATTTT.

The chain recombines TRBV5-1 with TRBJ2-4; 9 bases match TRBD1. V lost 2 bases and J lost 2; bases outside the gene matches: 5. The CDR3 runs to 16 residues. Per germline, CDR1 SGHRS and CDR2 YFSETQ. This CDR3 reads CASSLPTGGTKNIQYF. CDR3 DNA: TGCGCCAGCAGCTTACCGACAGGGGGAACCAAAAACATTCAGTACTTC.